A selection of T cell receptor beta chains follows, all from one sample in a study of T cells in Graves' hyperthyroidism and ophthalmopathy. TCRdb analysed the multiplex PCR reads with MiXCR anew, one entry per CDR3 protein. The repertoire holds approximately 690,000 distinct CDR3 sequences, roughly 20% seen once, with more than 30% in the top ten. Sequencing used blood. These receptors were collected from a man younger than 45 with Graves' ophthalmopathy. CDR3s include the opening cysteine and the closing phenylalanine or tryptophan. D genes are given only for firm matches. Size is stated for part of the rows, as once, few or many counts, or as a class when the clone is expanded.

>TRBJ2-6|.|TRBV5-1|.
CASSLPVAGTGANVLTF
TGCGCCAGCAGCTTGCCTGTGGCAGGGACTGGGGCCAACGTCCTGACTTTC
>TRBJ2-2|.|TRBV5-1|.
CASSLVGEIGELFF
TGCGCCAGCAGCTTGGTAGGGGAGATCGGGGAGCTGTTTTTT
>TRBJ2-7|few|TRBV7-3|TRBD2
CASSFRNSGTSGRIEQYF
TGTGCCAGCAGCTTTAGAAACTCGGGGACTAGCGGGAGGATCGAGCAGTACTTC
>TRBJ1-1|many|TRBV3-1|TRBD1
CASSQVDRDAFF
TGTGCCAGCAGCCAAGTCGACAGGGACGCTTTCTTT
>TRBJ2-7|many|TRBV18|.
CASSQQRLNYEQYF
TGTGCCAGCTCACAACAGAGACTCAACTACGAGCAGTACTTC
>TRBJ2-7|few|TRBV4-3|TRBD1
CASSQLQGAAYEQYF
TGCGCCAGCAGCCAGTTACAGGGGGCGGCCTACGAGCAGTACTTC
>TRBJ2-1|few|TRBV7-9|TRBD1
CARRDREVRDFSYNEQFF
TGTGCCAGACGGGACAGGGAGGTAAGGGACTTCTCCTACAATGAGCAGTTCTTC
>TRBJ1-1|few|TRBV27|TRBD1
CASSSTTGEWSEAFF
TGTGCCAGCAGTTCCACTACAGGGGAATGGTCTGAAGCTTTCTTT
>TRBJ2-7|.|TRBV5-6|.
CASSQGHYEQYF
TGTGCCAGCAGCCAAGGGCACTACGAGCAGTACTTC
>TRBJ2-3|.|TRBV5-1|.
CASSSRGRALDTQYF
TGCGCCAGCAGCTCTAGGGGGAGGGCCTTAGATACGCAGTATTTT
>TRBJ2-7|many|TRBV28|TRBD2
CASSFSGAAYEQYF
TGTGCCAGCAGTTTTAGCGGGGCCGCCTACGAGCAGTACTTC
>TRBJ2-7|few|TRBV20-1|TRBD2
CSARGGTSGFYEQYF
TGCAGTGCTAGGGGGGGGACTAGCGGGTTTTACGAGCAGTACTTC
>TRBJ2-7|few|TRBV10-3|TRBD2
CAISVPSGGGPSEQYF
TGTGCCATCAGTGTTCCGAGCGGGGGAGGGCCTAGCGAGCAGTACTTC
>TRBJ2-1|.|TRBV20-1|TRBD2
CSAKLAVHSPRNEQFF
TGCAGTGCTAAACTAGCGGTTCACTCTCCAAGGAATGAGCAGTTCTTC
>TRBJ2-1|few|TRBV6-2/TRBV6-3|TRBD2
CASRIRTSSYNEQFF
TGTGCCAGCCGGATCAGGACTAGCTCCTACAATGAGCAGTTCTTC
>TRBJ2-7|few|TRBV11-2|.
CASSPGRRSSYEQYF
TGTGCCAGCAGCCCGGGAAGGAGGAGCTCCTACGAGCAGTACTTC
>TRBJ2-2|.|TRBV12-3/TRBV12-4|TRBD2
CASRPQLAGSMGTGELFF
TGTGCCAGCAGACCCCAGCTAGCGGGCTCAATGGGCACCGGGGAGCTGTTTTTT
>TRBJ2-1|few|TRBV18|.
CASSPVSGLTNNEQFF
TGTGCCAGCTCACCAGTCTCGGGACTGACCAACAATGAGCAGTTCTTC
>TRBJ2-1|.|TRBV20-1|TRBD2
CSAPGMKGLAGAYNEQFF
TGCAGTGCTCCAGGGATGAAAGGACTAGCGGGAGCCTACAATGAGCAGTTCTTC
>TRBJ1-5|many|TRBV4-2|.
CASTPDGAGQPQHF
TGTGCCAGCACCCCGGACGGGGCCGGGCAGCCCCAGCATTTT
>TRBJ2-7|.|TRBV28|TRBD2
CASIPAGGGREQYF
TGTGCCAGCATACCAGCGGGAGGAGGGCGCGAGCAGTACTTC
>TRBJ2-2|many|TRBV11-2|.
CASSLRTGELFF
TGTGCCAGCAGCTTGCGCACCGGGGAGCTGTTTTTT
>TRBJ2-3|.|TRBV3-1|.
CASSLRHTDTRYF
TGTGCCAGCAGCCTAAGGCACACAGATACGCGGTATTTT
>TRBJ1-5|many|TRBV2|.
CASSSPDQPQHF
TGTGCCAGCAGTTCACCCGATCAGCCCCAGCATTTT
>TRBJ2-5|.|TRBV5-4|TRBD1
CASSQGQGEYF
TGTGCCAGCAGCCAGGGGCAGGGGGAGTACTTC
>TRBJ2-1|.|TRBV28|TRBD2
CASKIAGGINEQFF
TGTGCCAGCAAGATTGCGGGAGGTATCAATGAGCAGTTCTTC
>TRBJ1-1|many|TRBV7-3|.
CASSSRVATEAFF
TGTGCCAGCAGCTCAAGGGTTGCCACTGAAGCTTTCTTT
>TRBJ1-1|.|TRBV6-5|.
CASSYPEQGVRTEAFF
TGTGCCAGCAGTTACCCGGAACAGGGAGTGAGGACTGAAGCTTTCTTT
>TRBJ2-7|few|TRBV6-1|TRBD1
CASSYEGGAYEQYF
TGTGCCAGCAGTTATGAAGGGGGCGCCTACGAGCAGTACTTC
>TRBJ2-7|.|TRBV9|TRBD2
CASSVGTDLGGDTRYEQYF
TGTGCCAGCAGCGTAGGAACTGACCTCGGGGGGGACACGCGCTACGAGCAGTACTTC
>TRBJ2-5|.|TRBV6-5|TRBD1
CASSSRTGAASGTQYF
TGTGCCAGCAGTTCCCGGACAGGGGCCGCCTCAGGGACCCAGTACTTC
>TRBJ2-7|few|TRBV29-1|.
CSGRGWGSYEQYF
TGCAGCGGGAGAGGATGGGGTTCGTACGAGCAGTACTTC
>TRBJ2-2|few|TRBV7-2|.
CASSSHFRGTGELFF
TGTGCCAGCAGCTCTCATTTTAGAGGCACCGGGGAGCTGTTTTTT
>TRBJ2-3|.|TRBV4-2|TRBD2
CASSQALEVAGGPGTDTQYF
TGTGCCAGCAGCCAAGCCCTCGAGGTAGCGGGAGGGCCTGGCACAGATACGCAGTATTTT
>TRBJ2-1|.|TRBV6-2/TRBV6-3|TRBD2
CASSYSSGSLGEQFF
TGTGCCAGCAGTTATTCCAGCGGGAGCCTAGGTGAGCAGTTCTTC
>TRBJ2-2|.|TRBV20-1|.
CSARGGGLAGELFF
TGCAGTGCTAGAGGAGGAGGGCTAGCCGGGGAGCTGTTTTTT
>TRBJ2-1|.|TRBV6-2/TRBV6-3|TRBD2
CASRVISGDYNEQFF
TGTGCCAGCAGGGTAATTAGCGGGGACTACAATGAGCAGTTCTTC
>TRBJ2-1|few|TRBV11-1|TRBD2
CASSHPRTSGRNEQFF
TGCGCCAGCAGCCACCCCCGGACTAGCGGGAGGAATGAGCAGTTCTTC
>TRBJ2-3|.|TRBV9|TRBD2
CASNQWGTSGTDTQYF
TGTGCCAGCAACCAGTGGGGGACTAGCGGCACAGATACGCAGTATTTT
>TRBJ1-2|few|TRBV5-1|.
CASSLDATAGGYTF
TGCGCCAGCAGCTTGGATGCTACAGCCGGTGGCTACACCTTC
>TRBJ2-7|few|TRBV18|.
CASSPGSRGNEQYF
TGTGCCAGCTCACCAGGGTCCCGGGGTAACGAGCAGTACTTC
>TRBJ2-7|.|TRBV28|TRBD1
CASSKPGQGAYEQYF
TGTGCCAGCAGTAAACCGGGACAGGGGGCCTACGAGCAGTACTTC
>TRBJ2-5|many|TRBV7-9|TRBD1
CASSSPRNRGQETQYF
TGTGCCAGCAGCTCACCACGGAACAGGGGCCAAGAGACCCAGTACTTC
>TRBJ1-5|many|TRBV28|.
CASSPRDQPQHF
TGTGCCAGCAGTCCCCGCGATCAGCCCCAGCATTTT
>TRBJ1-4|.|TRBV20-1|.
CSASGRSNEKLFF
TGCAGTGCTTCAGGGAGGTCTAATGAAAAACTGTTTTTT
>TRBJ1-1|few|TRBV19|.
CASSGRASNTEAFF
TGTGCCAGTAGTGGCCGGGCTTCGAACACTGAAGCTTTCTTT
>TRBJ2-7|.|TRBV4-1|TRBD1
CASSHRQGQGHEQYF
TGCGCCAGCAGTCACCGCCAGGGACAGGGCCACGAGCAGTACTTC
>TRBJ1-5|.|TRBV27|.
CASGRHRAEQPQHF
TGTGCCAGCGGCAGGCACAGAGCGGAGCAGCCCCAGCATTTT
>TRBJ2-2|.|TRBV14|TRBD1
CASSRNQGAGELFF
TGTGCCAGCAGCCGAAACCAGGGGGCCGGGGAGCTGTTTTTT
>TRBJ2-3|many|TRBV7-2|.
CASSSVGRSTDTQYF
TGTGCCAGCAGCTCCGTTGGACGGAGCACAGATACGCAGTATTTT
>TRBJ1-4|few|TRBV5-6|.
CASSFSGGAGLEKLFF
TGTGCCAGCAGCTTCTCCGGGGGCGCCGGACTTGAAAAACTGTTTTTT
>TRBJ2-1|few|TRBV5-1|.
CASKSPSGLYNEQFF
TGCGCCAGCAAATCCCCCAGCGGGCTTTACAATGAGCAGTTCTTC
>TRBJ1-3|.|TRBV14|.
CASSQGLARPVSGNTIYF
TGTGCCAGCAGCCAGGGGCTGGCTCGGCCCGTCTCTGGAAACACCATATATTTT
>TRBJ1-2|few|TRBV6-1|.
CASSDLRQPVGYGYTF
TGTGCCAGCAGTGACTTACGACAGCCCGTTGGCTATGGCTACACCTTC